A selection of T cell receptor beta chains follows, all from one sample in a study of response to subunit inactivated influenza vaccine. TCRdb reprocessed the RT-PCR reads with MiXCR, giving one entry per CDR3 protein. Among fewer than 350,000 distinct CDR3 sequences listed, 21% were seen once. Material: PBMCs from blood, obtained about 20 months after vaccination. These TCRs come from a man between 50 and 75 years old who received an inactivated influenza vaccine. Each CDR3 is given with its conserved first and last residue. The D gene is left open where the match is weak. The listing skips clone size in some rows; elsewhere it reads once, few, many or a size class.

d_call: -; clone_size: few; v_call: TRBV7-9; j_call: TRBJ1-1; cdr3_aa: CASTRTNTEAFF; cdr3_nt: TGTGCCAGCACTCGGACCAACACTGAAGCTTTCTTT
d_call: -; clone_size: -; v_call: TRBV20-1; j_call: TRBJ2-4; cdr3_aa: CSASAGGVFQYF; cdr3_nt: TGCAGTGCCAGCGCGGGCGGGGTTTTTCAGTACTTC
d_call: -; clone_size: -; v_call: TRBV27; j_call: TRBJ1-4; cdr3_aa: CASSPMTYLVQGEKLFF; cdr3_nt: TGTGCCAGCAGTCCAATGACCTATTTGGTTCAGGGCGAAAAACTGTTTTTT
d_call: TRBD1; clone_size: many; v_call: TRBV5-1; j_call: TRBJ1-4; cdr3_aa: CASSFGRDRYIGEKLFF; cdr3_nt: TGCGCCAGCAGCTTTGGAAGGGACAGGTATATTGGTGAAAAACTGTTTTTT
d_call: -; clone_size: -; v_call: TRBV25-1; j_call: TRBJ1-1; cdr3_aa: CASSEGRAGTEAFF; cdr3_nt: TGTGCCAGCAGTGAGGGCAGGGCAGGCACTGAAGCTTTCTTT
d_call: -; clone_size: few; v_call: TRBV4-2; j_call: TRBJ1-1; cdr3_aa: CASSQDSGTEAFF; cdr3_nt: TGTGCCAGCAGCCAAGATTCTGGCACTGAAGCTTTCTTT
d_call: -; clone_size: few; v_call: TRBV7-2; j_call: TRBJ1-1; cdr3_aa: CASSSLGGEAFF; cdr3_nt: TGTGCCAGCAGCTCCCTGGGGGGGGAAGCTTTCTTT
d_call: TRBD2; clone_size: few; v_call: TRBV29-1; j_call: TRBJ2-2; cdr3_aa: CSVLAGGGTGELFF; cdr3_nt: TGCAGCGTCCTAGCGGGGGGCGGTACCGGGGAGCTGTTTTTT
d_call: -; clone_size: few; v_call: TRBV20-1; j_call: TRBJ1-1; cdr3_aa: CSASRGALNTEAFF; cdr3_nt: TGCAGTGCCTCGCGGGGGGCGCTGAACACTGAAGCTTTCTTT
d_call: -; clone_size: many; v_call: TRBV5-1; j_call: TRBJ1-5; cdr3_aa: CASSLVPGINQPQHF; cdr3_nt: TGCGCCAGCAGCTTGGTCCCTGGGATTAATCAGCCCCAGCATTTT
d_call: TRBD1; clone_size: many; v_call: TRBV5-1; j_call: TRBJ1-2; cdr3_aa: CASSLVGQPEGTF; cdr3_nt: TGCGCCAGCAGCTTGGTGGGACAGCCAGAGGGAACCTTC
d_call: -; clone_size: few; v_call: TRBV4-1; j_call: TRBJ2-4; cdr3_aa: CASSRRALAIGNIQYF; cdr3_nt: TGCGCCAGCAGCCGTAGAGCCCTCGCAATAGGGAACATTCAGTACTTC
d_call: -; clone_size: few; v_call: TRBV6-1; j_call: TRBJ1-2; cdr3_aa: CASTTAGNYGYTF; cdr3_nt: TGTGCCAGCACCACGGCGGGGAACTATGGCTACACCTTC
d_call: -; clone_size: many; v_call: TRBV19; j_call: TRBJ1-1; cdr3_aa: CASAGSVGTEAFF; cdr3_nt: TGTGCCAGTGCAGGGTCGGTTGGCACTGAAGCTTTCTTT
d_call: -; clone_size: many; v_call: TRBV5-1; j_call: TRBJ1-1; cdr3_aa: CASSLAGRSEAFF; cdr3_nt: TGCGCCAGCAGCTTGGCAGGGCGGAGTGAAGCTTTCTTT
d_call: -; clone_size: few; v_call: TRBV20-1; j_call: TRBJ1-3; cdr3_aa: CSARGLQGSLMRNTIYF; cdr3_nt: TGCAGTGCTAGGGGACTACAGGGAAGTTTGATGAGAAACACCATATATTTT
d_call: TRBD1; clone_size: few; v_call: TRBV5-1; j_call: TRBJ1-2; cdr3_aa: CASSQGTGRGYGYTF; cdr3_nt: TGCGCCAGCAGCCAAGGGACAGGGCGCGGGTATGGCTACACCTTC
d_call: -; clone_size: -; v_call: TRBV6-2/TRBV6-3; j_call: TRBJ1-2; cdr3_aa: CASSGPGKGNYGYTF; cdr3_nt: TGTGCCAGCAGTGGGCCAGGGAAAGGAAACTATGGCTACACCTTC
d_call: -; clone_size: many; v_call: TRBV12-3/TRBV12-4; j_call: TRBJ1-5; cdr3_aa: CASSSTGTSQPQHF; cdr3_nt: TGTGCCAGCAGTTCGACAGGCACAAGCCAGCCCCAGCATTTT
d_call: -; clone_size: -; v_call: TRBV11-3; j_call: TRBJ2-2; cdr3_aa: CASSLDPPLGIGTGELFF; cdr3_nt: TGTGCCAGCAGCTTAGATCCCCCCTTAGGGATCGGCACCGGGGAGCTGTTTTTT
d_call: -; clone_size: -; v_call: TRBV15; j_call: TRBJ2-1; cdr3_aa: CATSRLRGPYNEQFF; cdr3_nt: TGTGCCACCAGCCGGCTCAGGGGACCGTACAATGAGCAGTTCTTC
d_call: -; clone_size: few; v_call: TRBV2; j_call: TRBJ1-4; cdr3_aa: CASRWGTNEKLFF; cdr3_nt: TGTGCCAGCAGGTGGGGGACTAATGAAAAACTGTTTTTT
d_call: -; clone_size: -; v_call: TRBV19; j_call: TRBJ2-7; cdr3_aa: CASSMNYEQYF; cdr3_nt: TGTGCCAGTAGTATGAACTACGAGCAGTACTTC
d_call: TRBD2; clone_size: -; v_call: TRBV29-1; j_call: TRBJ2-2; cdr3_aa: CSVTGLAGGHTGELFF; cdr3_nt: TGCAGCGTGACGGGACTAGCGGGAGGGCACACCGGGGAGCTGTTTTTT
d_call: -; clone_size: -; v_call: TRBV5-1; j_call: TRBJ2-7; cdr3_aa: CASSLEGLYEQYF; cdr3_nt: TGCGCCAGCAGCTTGGAGGGACTCTACGAGCAGTACTTC
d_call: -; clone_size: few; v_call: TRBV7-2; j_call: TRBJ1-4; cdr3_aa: CASSLGLRGGNEKLFF; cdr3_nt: TGTGCCAGCAGCTTAGGCCTGAGGGGGGGTAATGAAAAACTGTTTTTT